Each of the 24 T cell receptor beta chains below was sequenced from the same sample in a study of OX40 agonist ivuxolimab in advanced cancers. Sequenced by immunoSEQ multiplex PCR; TCRdb stores in-frame clones only, minus some. The sample holds about 67,000 clones; roughly 85% are singletons and the top ten take roughly 2%. Sequencing used CD4+ or CD8+ T cells sorted from blood, obtained in a trial of the OX40 agonist ivuxolimab. The receptors stem from an adult with an advanced solid tumor such as melanoma, head and neck, liver or kidney cancer.

There are a few counts of this clone. This sample also contains other DNA sequences that code for the same CDR3. This sequence joins TRBV5-1 and TRBJ2-7; 11 bases align to TRBD2. Germline V CDR1 and CDR2: SGHRS, YFSETQ. The CDR3 runs 15 residues. Trimming at V came to 4 bases and at J to 7 bases, leaving 10 bases not matched to a gene. The CDR3 coding sequence is TGCGCCAGCAGCGATATAGCGGGAGGGCCGCAAGAGCAGTACTTC. Translating it yields CASSDIAGGPQEQYF.

The chain couples TRBV6-4 to TRBJ1-5; TRBD1 is a possible D gene (5 bases). CDR1 and CDR2 from the germline V gene are MRHNA and SNTAGT. CDR3 length: 13 amino acids. Trimming took off 6 bases at V and 2 bases at J, with 8 bases between the two ends. Written as DNA, the CDR3 is TGTGCCAGCAGGATAGGGGGCAATCAGCCCCAGCATTTT. It encodes CASRIGGNQPQHF.

The chain carries TRBV19 and TRBJ2-7, with D perhaps TRBD1 or TRBD2 (6 bases each). CDR1 is LNHDA, CDR2 SQIVND, per germline (reference sequence). The length of the CDR3 is 13 residues. Trimming shortened V by 10 bases and J by 5 bases, and 18 bases separated the two germline ends. DNA for the CDR3: TGTGCCACCCTACAGGGACTTTCGGACGAGCAGTACTTC. Its translation: CATLQGLSDEQYF.

V gene TRBV10-3 combines with J gene TRBJ1-5; possibly TRBD1 for D (6 bases). Trimming took 10 bases from V and 3 from J, leaving 13 bases between them. This CDR3 has 13 residues. Germline V gene lookup returns CDR1 ENHRY and CDR2 SYGVKD. The CDR3 DNA reads TGTGCCACCCTTGGACAGTACAATCAGCCCCAGCATTTT. It specifies CATLGQYNQPQHF.

This chain joins TRBV10-3 and TRBJ2-5; D is uncertain. The germline V gene encodes CDR1 ENHRY and CDR2 SYGVKD. V was cut by 2 bases and J by 3 bases, with 10 bases left in between. The CDR3 is 14 amino acids. The CDR3 here is CAISESHRKETQYF. The CDR3 DNA is TGTGCCATCAGTGAGAGTCACAGAAAAGAGACCCAGTACTTC.

This sequence joins TRBV5-8 and TRBJ2-7; 10 bases fit TRBD1. The germline gives CDR1 SGHTS, CDR2 YDEGEE. The length of the CDR3 is 15 residues. V shed 4 bases, J shed 4 bases, and the junction held 8 bases outside the gene matches. CDR3 nucleotides: TGTGCCAGCAGCGCCACCGGGACAGGGGCATACGAGCAGTACTTC. Protein product: CASSATGTGAYEQYF. Variable domain in full (rest from reference TRBV5-8 and TRBJ2-7): EAGVTQSPTHLIKTRGQQATLRCSPISGHTSVYWYQQALGLGLQFLLWYDEGEERNRGNFPPRFSGRQFPNYSSELNVNALELEDSALYLCASSATGTGAYEQYFGPGTRLTVT.

V usage is TRBV4-2 and J usage is TRBJ1-4; possibly TRBD1 for D (6 bases). The V and J ends lost 0 bases and 3 bases respectively, with 11 bases between them. This CDR3 region has 16 residues. In germline, CDR1 is LGHNA, CDR2 YNFKEQ. The CDR3 DNA reads as TGTGCCAGCAGCCAAGACTCAGGGGAGGCTAATGAAAAACTGTTTTTT. Its translation is CASSQDSGEANEKLFF.

The V gene is TRBV6-1, the J gene TRBJ2-7, with D possibly matching TRBD2 (7 bases). Germline V gene lookup returns CDR1 MNHNS and CDR2 SASEGT. Trimming shortened V by 3 bases and J by 5 bases, and 14 bases separated the two germline ends. The CDR3 sequence is 14 residues long. The DNA for the CDR3 is TGTGCCAGCAGTGATCGGGGGGCCATCGACGAGCAGTACTTC. Its protein is CASSDRGAIDEQYF.

This clone was observed a handful of times. The chain combines TRBV19 with TRBJ1-6, with TRBD1 as a possible D gene (5 bases). The CDR3 runs 13 residues. Germline V lookup: CDR1 LNHDA, CDR2 SQIVND (reference sequence). V was shortened by 5 bases and J by 10 bases, with 12 bases between the two germline ends. The CDR3 DNA follows: TGTGCCAGTAGTTTGCAGGGACGATCACCCCTCCACTTT. It translates to CASSLQGRSPLHF.

This chain uses TRBV4-3 with TRBJ2-7; unclear D gene. The CDR3 covers 13 residues. Germline V gene data show CDR1 as LGHNA and CDR2 as YSLEER. Trimming cost V 3 bases and J 3 bases, with 9 bases left between them. CDR3 region: CASSHRTDYEQYF. The DNA for the CDR3 is TGCGCCAGCAGCCATAGGACCGACTACGAGCAGTACTTC.

This chain connects TRBV5-1 to TRBJ1-1; TRBD1 matches at 12 bases. V was pared by 4 bases and J by 4 bases, with 5 bases of the junction left unmatched. The germline V gene encodes CDR1 SGHRS and CDR2 YFSETQ. The CDR3 spans 15 residues. The CDR3 here is CASSGGQGAVTEAFF. CDR3 sequence (DNA): TGCGCCAGCAGCGGGGGACAGGGGGCCGTCACTGAAGCTTTCTTT.

The CDR3 protein is CASSPHESYEQYF. The CDR3 nucleotides are TGTGCCAGCAGCCCCCATGAATCCTACGAGCAGTACTTC. The chain combines TRBV9 with TRBJ2-7, with D uncertain. Germline-derived CDR1 and CDR2 are SGDLS and YYNGEE. Trimming pared 4 bases from V and 1 base from J, leaving 9 bases between. This CDR3 spans 13 amino acids.

This clone was seen ten or more times. Other DNA sequences within the sample encode an identical CDR3. CDR3 nucleotides: TGTGCCAGCAGCTCACCAAACACTGAAGCTTTCTTT. This encodes CASSSPNTEAFF. The rearrangement joins TRBV5-4 to TRBJ1-1; D unclear. Germline CDR1 and CDR2: SGHNT and YYREEE (reference sequence). The CDR3 spans 12 residues. Trimming pared 3 bases from V and 2 bases from J, leaving 5 bases between.

The V gene is TRBV5-1, the J gene TRBJ1-4, with D unclear. Per the germline V gene, CDR1 is SGHRS and CDR2 is YFSETQ. The ends were cut back, 0 bases at V and 10 bases at J, with 16 bases in the middle. The CDR3 has 15 residues. Here the CDR3 reads CASSLDPSARGKLFF. The CDR3 bases are TGCGCCAGCAGCTTGGATCCGTCGGCAAGAGGAAAACTGTTTTTT.

In this sample, this clone turned up once. The CDR3 loop is CASSQGEFTEAFF. The CDR3 nucleotides are TGCGCCAGCAGCCAAGGGGAATTCACTGAAGCTTTCTTT. This rearrangement joins TRBV4-3 to TRBJ1-1; no clear D gene. Germline values: CDR1 LGHNA, CDR2 YSLEER. The V end lost 1 base, the J end lost 4 bases, and 7 bases lay between the germline ends. The CDR3 covers 13 residues.

The chain employs TRBV28 and TRBJ1-4, with D tentatively TRBD1 (5 bases). Germline V gene data show CDR1 as MDHEN and CDR2 as SYDVKM. This CDR3 spans 13 amino acids. Trimming shortened V by 5 bases and J by 11 bases, and 15 bases separated the two germline ends. CDR3 in DNA: TGTGCCAGCAGTAGGACCGGCGGGGGGAAACTGTTTTTT. This sequence encodes CASSRTGGGKLFF.

The chain carries TRBV5-1 and TRBJ1-4; possibly TRBD1 for D (6 bases). CDR1 and CDR2 (germline): SGHRS, YFSETQ. With 3 bases removed from V and 7 bases from J, the gap between germline ends came to 16 bases. The CDR3 is made up of 15 amino acids. Here the CDR3 DNA reads TGCGCCAGCAGCTCCGGACAGCCCGTGATTGAAAAACTGTTTTTT. Amino acids: CASSSGQPVIEKLFF.

CDR3 sequence reads: CASSPLAVSYNEQFF. The CDR3 DNA reads TGTGCCAGCAGTCCCCTTGCGGTCTCCTACAATGAGCAGTTCTTC. The chain is built from TRBV2 and TRBJ2-1; D not certain. Trimming stripped 5 bases from V and 0 bases from J, with 11 bases between. CDR1 and CDR2 from the germline V gene are SNHLY and FYNNEI. This CDR3 is 15 amino acids long. Full variable domain (outside the CDR3, taken from reference TRBV2 and TRBJ2-1): EPEVTQTPSHQVTQMGQEVILRCVPISNHLYFYWYRQILGQKVEFLVSFYNNEISEKSEIFDDQFSVERPDGSNFTLKIRSTKLEDSAMYFCASSPLAVSYNEQFFGPGTRLTVL.

The chain employs TRBV19 and TRBJ2-3; D is perhaps TRBD1 (5 bases). Deletions cut 9 bases from V and 0 bases from J, with 22 bases between. The CDR3 contains 17 residues. From germline, CDR1 is LNHDA and CDR2 SQIVND (reference sequence). CDR3 in amino acids: CARGRLPFYPSTDTQYF. DNA for the CDR3: TGTGCCAGGGGGCGGCTTCCCTTCTACCCTAGCACAGATACGCAGTATTTT. Drawing the rest from reference TRBV19 and TRBJ2-3, the complete variable domain is DGGITQSPKYLFRKEGQNVTLSCEQNLNHDAMYWYRQDPGQGLRLIYYSQIVNDFQKGDIAEGYSVSREKKESFPLTVTSAQKNPTAFYLCARGRLPFYPSTDTQYFGPGTRLTVL.

The genes are TRBV10-1 and TRBJ2-2, with 7 bases that match TRBD1. V trimming: 0 bases; J trimming: 4 bases; junction bases outside the gene matches: 5. The CDR3 extends over 16 amino acids. In germline, CDR1 is WNHNN, CDR2 SYGVQD (reference sequence). CDR3 DNA: TGCGCCAGCAGTGAGTCGCCAGGGACAGTCACCGGGGAGCTGTTTTTT. It specifies CASSESPGTVTGELFF.

The chain joins TRBV5-1 to TRBJ2-3; 11 bases match TRBD2. Trimming at V came to 4 bases and at J to 6 bases, leaving 10 bases not matched to a gene. The CDR3 has 16 amino acids. CDR1 SGHRS and CDR2 YFSETQ come from the germline V gene. The CDR3 DNA follows: TGCGCCAGCAGCCTAAGGACTAGCGGGCGAGGGGATACGCAGTATTTT. This translates into CASSLRTSGRGDTQYF.

This clone showed up just once. The chain joins TRBV5-1 to TRBJ2-1; 8 bases align to TRBD2. Trimming at V came to 3 bases and at J to 1 base, leaving 3 bases not matched to a gene. The CDR3 loop spans 15 amino acids. Looked up from germline, CDR1 is SGHRS and CDR2 is YFSETQ. CDR3 loop: CASSSLAGSYNEQFF. The CDR3 coding sequence is TGCGCCAGCAGCTCATTAGCGGGATCCTACAATGAGCAGTTCTTC.

The table lists this clone with a count of one. The same CDR3 is also encoded by other DNA sequences in this sample. The chain recombines TRBV4-2 with TRBJ2-3; the D is unclear. The germline V gene has CDR1 LGHNA and CDR2 YNFKEQ. V shed 0 bases and J shed 2 bases, with 9 bases lying between them. CDR3 size: 15 residues. The CDR3 loop reads CASSQDRRITDTQYF. DNA of the CDR3: TGTGCCAGCAGCCAAGATCGGCGGATCACAGATACGCAGTATTTT.

V usage is TRBV6-5 and J usage is TRBJ1-1, with D unclear. CDR3 length: 15 amino acids. Germline V lookup: CDR1 MNHEY, CDR2 SVGAGI. The ends were cut back, 5 bases at V and 4 bases at J, with 17 bases in the middle. In nucleotides, the CDR3 is TGTGCCAGCAGTACCGGACTAAACCGGGGCACTGAAGCTTTCTTT. Translating it yields CASSTGLNRGTEAFF.